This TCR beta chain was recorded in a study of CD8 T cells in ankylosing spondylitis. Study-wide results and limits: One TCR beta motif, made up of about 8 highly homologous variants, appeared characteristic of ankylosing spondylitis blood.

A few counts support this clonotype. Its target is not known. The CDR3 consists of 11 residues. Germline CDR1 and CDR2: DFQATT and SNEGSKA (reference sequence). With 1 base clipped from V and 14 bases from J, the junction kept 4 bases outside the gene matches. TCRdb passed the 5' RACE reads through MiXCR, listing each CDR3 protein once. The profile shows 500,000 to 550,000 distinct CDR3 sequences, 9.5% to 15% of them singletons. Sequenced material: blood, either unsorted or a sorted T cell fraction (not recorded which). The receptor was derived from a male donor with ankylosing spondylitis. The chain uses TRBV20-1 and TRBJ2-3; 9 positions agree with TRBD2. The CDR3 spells CSARASGAPYF. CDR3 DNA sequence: TGCAGTGCTAGAGCTAGCGGGGCACCGTATTTT.